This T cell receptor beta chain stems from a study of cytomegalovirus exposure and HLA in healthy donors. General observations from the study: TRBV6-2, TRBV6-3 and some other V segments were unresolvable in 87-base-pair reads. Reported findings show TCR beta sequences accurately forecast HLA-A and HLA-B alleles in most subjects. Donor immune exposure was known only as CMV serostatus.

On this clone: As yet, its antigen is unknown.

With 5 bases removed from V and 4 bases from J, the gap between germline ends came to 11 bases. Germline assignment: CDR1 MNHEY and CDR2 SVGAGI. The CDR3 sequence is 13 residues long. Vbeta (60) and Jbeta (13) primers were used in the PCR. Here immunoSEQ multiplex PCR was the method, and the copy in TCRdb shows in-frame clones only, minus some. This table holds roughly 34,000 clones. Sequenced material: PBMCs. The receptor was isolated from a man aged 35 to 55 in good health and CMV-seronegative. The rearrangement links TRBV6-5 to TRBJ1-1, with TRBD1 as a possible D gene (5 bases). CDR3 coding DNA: TGTGCCAGCAGTGGGCAGGGTGCCACTGAAGCTTTCTTT. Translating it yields CASSGQGATEAFF.